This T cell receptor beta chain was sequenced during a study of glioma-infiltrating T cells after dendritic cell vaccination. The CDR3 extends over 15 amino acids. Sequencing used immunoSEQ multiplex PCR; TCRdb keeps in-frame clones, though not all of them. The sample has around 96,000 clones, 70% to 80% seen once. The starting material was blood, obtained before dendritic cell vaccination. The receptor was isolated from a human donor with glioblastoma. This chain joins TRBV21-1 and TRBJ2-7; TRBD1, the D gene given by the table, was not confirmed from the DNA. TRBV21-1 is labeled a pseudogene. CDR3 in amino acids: CASSKALRGLHEQYF. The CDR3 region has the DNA TGTGCCAGCAGCAAAGCGCTCAGGGGGCTCCACGAGCAGTACTTC.